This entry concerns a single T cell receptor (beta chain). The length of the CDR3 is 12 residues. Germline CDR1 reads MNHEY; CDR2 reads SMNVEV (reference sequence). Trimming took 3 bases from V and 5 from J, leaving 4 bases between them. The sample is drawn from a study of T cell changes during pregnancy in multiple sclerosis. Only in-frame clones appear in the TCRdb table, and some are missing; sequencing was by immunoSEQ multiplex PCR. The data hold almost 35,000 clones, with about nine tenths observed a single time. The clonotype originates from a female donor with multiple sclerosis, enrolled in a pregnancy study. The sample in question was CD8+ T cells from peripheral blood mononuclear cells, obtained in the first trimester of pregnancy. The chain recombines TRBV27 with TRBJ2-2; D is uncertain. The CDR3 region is CASSLTTGELFF. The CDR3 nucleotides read TGTGCCAGCAGTTTGACTACCGGGGAGCTGTTTTTT.